Listed below are T cell receptor beta chains from one sample, sequenced in a study of spatial heterogeneity in lung cancer. MiXCR, applied by TCRdb to the 5' RACE reads, yields one record per CDR3 protein. The sample includes fewer than 9,500 distinct CDR3 sequences, 15% of them seen just once. The specimen was normal lung tissue next to the tumor, collected at surgery. These receptors all come from a male donor with early-stage non-small cell lung cancer. Both conserved end residues are part of each CDR3. The D gene is left open where the match is weak. Expanded clones are given a class, and other clones once, few, many or no size at all.

D	V	size	J	CDR3	DNA
NA	TRBV12-3/TRBV12-4	NA	TRBJ1-4	CASSPGRRGNEKLFF	TGTGCCAGCAGTCCAGGAAGACGGGGAAATGAAAAACTGTTTTTT
NA	TRBV20-1	few	TRBJ2-3	CSARDRAGLGTDTQYF	TGCAGTGCTAGAGATCGGGCAGGCCTAGGGACAGATACGCAGTATTTT
NA	TRBV3-1	medium-sized	TRBJ2-4	CASSLRGAAKNIQYF	TGTGCCAGCAGCCTCCGGGGGGCGGCCAAAAACATTCAGTACTTC
TRBD1	TRBV4-1	NA	TRBJ1-1	CASSQDRITGGEAFF	TGCGCCAGCAGCCAGGATCGGATTACAGGGGGGGAAGCTTTCTTT
NA	TRBV20-1	NA	TRBJ2-3	CSAPNGPDTQYF	TGCAGTGCCCCAAATGGGCCAGATACGCAGTATTTT
TRBD1	TRBV2	NA	TRBJ1-6	CASSRTGANSPLHF	TGTGCCAGCAGCCGGACAGGGGCGAATTCACCCCTCCACTTT
NA	TRBV29-1	few	TRBJ2-4	CSVEEASVGKNIQYF	TGCAGCGTTGAAGAGGCTAGTGTGGGAAAAAACATTCAGTACTTC
NA	TRBV7-2	NA	TRBJ2-5	CASSPSGETQYF	TGTGCCAGCAGCCCCTCAGGGGAGACCCAGTACTTC
TRBD1	TRBV7-9	many	TRBJ2-7	CASSLDRQGANYEQYF	TGTGCCAGCAGCTTAGACAGACAGGGGGCGAACTACGAGCAGTACTTC
TRBD2	TRBV7-9	many	TRBJ2-2	CASSSGLAANTGELFF	TGTGCCAGCAGCTCCGGACTAGCTGCGAACACCGGGGAGCTGTTTTTT
TRBD1	TRBV12-3/TRBV12-4	medium-sized	TRBJ1-1	CASSLGYRGGTEAFF	TGTGCCAGCAGTTTAGGATACAGGGGAGGGACTGAAGCTTTCTTT
TRBD2	TRBV29-1	medium-sized	TRBJ2-1	CSVETSGRTYNEQFF	TGCAGCGTTGAAACTAGCGGGAGGACCTACAATGAGCAGTTCTTC
NA	TRBV27	large	TRBJ1-5	CASRLGNQPQHF	TGTGCCAGCAGACTGGGCAATCAGCCCCAGCATTTT
NA	TRBV29-1	few	TRBJ2-5	CSGLEGETQYF	TGCAGCGGTCTGGAGGGGGAGACCCAGTACTTC
NA	TRBV5-4	once	TRBJ2-3	CASSLAAPDTQYF	TGTGCCAGCAGCTTGGCTGCCCCAGATACGCAGTATTTT
TRBD1	TRBV11-2	many	TRBJ1-1	CASSFPGTGVTEAFF	TGTGCCAGCAGCTTTCCCGGGACAGGGGTCACTGAAGCTTTCTTT
NA	TRBV9	many	TRBJ2-1	CASSVVDYDNEQFF	TGTGCCAGCAGCGTAGTAGACTACGACAATGAGCAGTTCTTC